This entry lists 25 T cell receptor beta chains sequenced from one sample in a study of blood T cell repertoires in COVID-19 (dated by TCRdb to the early 2020s). The library was produced with the immunoSEQ multiplex PCR assay. TCRdb holds this immuneACCESS table with in-frame rearrangements only. Some clones are missing; in checked studies, unresolved V genes explain under half, and the rest has no known cause. The sample records some 260,000 clones, about 90% of which are singletons. Around 9.6% of the sample goes to the ten largest clones. Sequencing was performed on peripheral blood. These receptors were collected from a woman in her 70s with COVID-19, enrolled during active disease.

This chain joins TRBV6-5 and TRBJ1-6; D uncertain. The CDR3 consists of 16 residues. Germline CDR1 and CDR2: MNHEY and SVGAGI. Deletions cut 0 bases from V and 7 bases from J, with 13 bases between. CDR3 sequence (DNA): TGTGCCAGCAGTTACTCGAAGGCCCCGAGGAATTCACCCCTCCACTTT. Translated, it gives CASSYSKAPRNSPLHF.

The chain recombines TRBV6-5 with TRBJ2-7; 7 nucleotides match TRBD2. Trimming at V came to 6 bases and at J to 2 bases, leaving 10 bases not matched to a gene. This CDR3 comprises 15 residues. In germline, CDR1 is MNHEY, CDR2 SVGAGI. Here the CDR3 reads CASSFGLGGAYEQYF. CDR3 nucleotide sequence: TGTGCCAGCAGCTTTGGACTAGGCGGAGCCTACGAGCAGTACTTC.

The rearrangement joins TRBV6-6 to TRBJ2-5; 7 bases agree with TRBD1. CDR3 length: 15 amino acids. The germline gives CDR1 MNHNY, CDR2 SVGAGI (reference sequence). V trimming: 4 bases; J trimming: 4 bases; junction bases outside the gene matches: 9. In nucleotides, the CDR3 is TGTGCCAGCAGTTCTCCCCGACAGGGTACAGAGACCCAGTACTTC. Translation gives CASSSPRQGTETQYF.

The rearrangement joins TRBV9 to TRBJ2-7; weak D call: TRBD1 (6 bases). V was pared by 0 bases and J by 1 base, with 11 bases between. The CDR3 has 15 amino acids. Germline values: CDR1 SGDLS, CDR2 YYNGEE. CDR3 coding DNA: TGTGCCAGCAGCGTAGCGACAGGCCCTTCCTACGAGCAGTACTTC. Its translation: CASSVATGPSYEQYF.

V is TRBV29-1 and J is TRBJ2-5, with D unresolved. Germline-derived CDR1 and CDR2 are SQVTM and ANQGSEA. The CDR3 consists of 13 residues. Trimming took off 4 bases at V and 0 bases at J, with 9 bases between the two ends. The CDR3 loop reads CSVVARYQETQYF. CDR3 nucleotide sequence: TGCAGCGTTGTCGCCAGGTACCAAGAGACCCAGTACTTC.

The V and J genes are TRBV25-1 and TRBJ1-4; perhaps TRBD1 as D (5 bases). The V and J ends lost 1 base and 2 bases respectively, with 14 bases between them. In germline, CDR1 is MGHDK, CDR2 SYGVNS. The CDR3 extends over 17 amino acids. The CDR3 DNA follows: TGTGCCAGCAGTGAATTGGGAAAAGGGGCGACTAATGAAAAACTGTTTTTT. Translated, it gives CASSELGKGATNEKLFF.

The V and J genes are TRBV27 and TRBJ1-2, with 7 bases matching TRBD1. Germline CDR1 is MNHEY and CDR2 is SMNVEV (reference sequence). The CDR3 is 15 amino acids. V lost 6 bases, J lost 5 bases, and 12 bases stayed unmatched. The CDR3 DNA is TGTGCCAGCAGGGACTCAGGGGGGCATGGGTATGGCTACACCTTC. This gives the protein CASRDSGGHGYGYTF.

The chain employs TRBV30 and TRBJ2-7, with TRBD1 identical over 10 bases. Germline CDR1 and CDR2: GTSNPN and SVGIG (reference sequence). The CDR3 sequence is 14 residues long. Trimming cost V 2 bases and J 4 bases; bases outside gene matches: 5. The CDR3 bases are TGTGCCTGGAGTCCGGACAGGGGGGCGTACGAGCAGTACTTC. Protein product: CAWSPDRGAYEQYF.

The chain combines TRBV6-5 with TRBJ2-5; 7 bases are a match to TRBD1. V shed 4 bases, J shed 7 bases, and the junction held 12 bases outside the gene matches. This CDR3 comprises 15 residues. Per the germline V gene, CDR1 is MNHEY and CDR2 is SVGAGI. The CDR3 sequence is CASSFVPRQGLTQYF. The CDR3 nucleotides read TGTGCCAGCAGTTTCGTACCCCGACAGGGTCTGACCCAGTACTTC.

This clone occurred once. This chain uses TRBV2 with TRBJ2-1; 10 bases fit TRBD2. The CDR3 covers 15 residues. Germline values: CDR1 SNHLY, CDR2 FYNNEI. J lost 1 base, V lost 5 bases, and 2 bases had no gene match. The CDR3 loop reads CASSSTSGSYNEQFF. In nucleotides, the CDR3 is TGTGCCAGCAGTTCGACTAGCGGGTCCTACAATGAGCAGTTCTTC.

This clone was observed a single time. This chain uses TRBV7-3 with TRBJ2-4, with a weak D call TRBD1 (6 bases). The germline V gene encodes CDR1 SGHTA and CDR2 FQGTGA. Trimming left V 5 bases short and J 1 base short, with 24 bases between. This CDR3 is 19 amino acids long. The CDR3 DNA follows: TGTGCCAGCAGCCCGAGCCAGATCAACAGGGTTTTGGCCAAAAACATTCAGTACTTC. Residues: CASSPSQINRVLAKNIQYF.

This chain connects TRBV11-2 to TRBJ2-7; no firm D call. Between the trimmed V and J ends, which lost 1 base and 0 bases, there was a span of 10 bases. Germline loops: CDR1 SGHAT, CDR2 FQNNGV. The CDR3 is 15 residues long. DNA of the CDR3: TGTGCCAGCAGCTTAGTTAGCTGGAGCTCCTACGAGCAGTACTTC. Translated, it gives CASSLVSWSSYEQYF.

This clone was observed a single time. V and J are TRBV11-3 and TRBJ1-1; no clear D gene. The V gene's germline CDR1 is SGHNT and CDR2 YENEEA. V was cut by 5 bases and J by 1 base, with 11 bases left in between. The CDR3 sequence is 14 residues long. The CDR3 DNA follows: TGTGCCAGCAGCAGAGTGGGAGAGAACACTGAAGCTTTCTTT. This codes for CASSRVGENTEAFF.

The chain combines TRBV15 with TRBJ1-2; TRBD1 matches at 9 bases. This CDR3 comprises 18 residues. V shed 2 bases, J shed 0 bases, and the junction held 10 bases outside the gene matches. CDR1 and CDR2 from the germline V gene are LNHNV and YYDKDF (reference sequence). For the CDR3, the DNA is TGTGCCACCAGCAGACGGGGACAGGGAGGGTTAGCTAACTATGGCTACACCTTC. Residues: CATSRRGQGGLANYGYTF.

This chain joins TRBV19 and TRBJ1-1; D is unclear. The germline gives CDR1 LNHDA, CDR2 SQIVND (reference sequence). The CDR3 has 13 residues. V dropped 3 bases and J dropped 6 bases, with 11 bases sitting between them. Written as DNA, the CDR3 is TGTGCCAGTAGTATCGTTGGACTAGCTGAAGCTTTCTTT. Protein: CASSIVGLAEAFF.

The chain employs TRBV4-2 and TRBJ2-1, with a possible D match to TRBD2 (6 bases). CDR1 is LGHNA and CDR2 is YNFKEQ in the germline V gene. Trimming pared 2 bases from V and 5 bases from J, leaving 13 bases between. This CDR3 has 15 residues. CDR3 sequence (DNA): TGTGCCAGCAGCCAAAGGGCGGGGCCGAACAATGAGCAGTTCTTC. Protein sequence: CASSQRAGPNNEQFF.

The genes are TRBV4-3 and TRBJ1-1; 9 nucleotides line up with TRBD1. This CDR3 is built from 16 residues. The J segment lost 1 base and the V segment lost 6 bases, leaving 9 bases of the junction unmatched. Germline values: CDR1 LGHNA, CDR2 YSLEER. CDR3 bases: TGCGCCAGCAGTCTCGAACCACAGGGGGCGAACACTGAAGCTTTCTTT. This gives the protein CASSLEPQGANTEAFF.

The chain is built from TRBV30 and TRBJ2-5; 7 positions agree with TRBD1. Trimming at V came to 0 bases and at J to 5 bases, leaving 3 bases not matched to a gene. This CDR3 is built from 13 residues. Germline V CDR1 and CDR2: GTSNPN, SVGIG (reference sequence). CDR3 protein: CAWSVSGGETQYF. CDR3 DNA sequence: TGTGCCTGGAGTGTTTCAGGGGGTGAGACCCAGTACTTC.

CDR3 DNA: TGTGCCAGCAGCCCACAGTCGGCTGGAAACACCATATATTTT. It translates to CASSPQSAGNTIYF. The J gene is TRBJ1-3, the V gene TRBV7-9; D not resolved. This CDR3 has 14 residues. CDR1 is SEHNR and CDR2 is FQNEAQ in the germline V gene (reference sequence). V lost 5 bases and J 2 bases, leaving 10 bases between the germline ends.

The chain combines TRBV5-1 with TRBJ2-3; 7 bases agree with TRBD1. Germline CDR1 SGHRS, CDR2 YFSETQ. V was clipped by 3 bases and J by 11 bases; unmatched bases: 9. The CDR3 length is 13 residues. The CDR3 DNA reads TGCGCCAGCAGCTACGGACAGGACGGAAGGCAGTATTTT. Protein sequence: CASSYGQDGRQYF.

The chain has TRBV28 and TRBJ2-7, with TRBD2 matching over 7 bases. J lost 1 base, V lost 4 bases, and 1 base had no gene match. Germline CDR1 is MDHEN and CDR2 is SYDVKM. CDR3 length: 13 residues. DNA of the CDR3: TGTGCCAGCAGTTGGGGGGGATCCTACGAGCAGTACTTC. Amino acid sequence: CASSWGGSYEQYF. The full variable domain, rest sourced from reference TRBV28 and TRBJ2-7, is DVKVTQSSRYLVKRTGEKVFLECVQDMDHENMFWYRQDPGLGLRLIYFSYDVKMKEKGDIPEGYSVSREKKERFSLILESASTNQTSMYLCASSWGGSYEQYFGPGTRLTVT.

The CDR3 is CASSPGTGDEQFF. The CDR3 coding sequence is TGTGCCAGCAGTCCCGGGACAGGGGATGAGCAGTTCTTC. The chain is built from TRBV7-2 and TRBJ2-1, with 10 bases matching TRBD1. J gave up 8 bases and V 6 bases, and 4 bases lay outside the gene matches. The CDR3 runs to 13 residues. Per the germline V gene, CDR1 is SGHTA and CDR2 is FQGNSA.

The V and J genes are TRBV28 and TRBJ1-1, with 10 bases identical to TRBD1. Looked up from germline, CDR1 is MDHEN and CDR2 is SYDVKM. The CDR3 spans 16 residues. The ends lost 7 bases at V and 6 bases at J; junction bases unmatched: 14. CDR3 nucleotides: TGTGCCAGCAACAGCGACAGGGGGCGAGGGGTGGCTGAAGCTTTCTTT. Its protein is CASNSDRGRGVAEAFF.

This chain joins TRBV11-2 and TRBJ1-3; TRBD1 matches at 8 bases. Germline V gene sequence: CDR1 SGHAT, CDR2 FQNNGV. The CDR3 is made up of 15 amino acids. V shed 7 bases and J 2 bases; nucleotides not matched to a gene: 7. The chain's CDR3 is CASTEQGVAGNTIYF. The DNA for the CDR3 is TGTGCCAGCACCGAACAGGGGGTTGCTGGAAACACCATATATTTT.

The genes are TRBV7-6 and TRBJ1-6, with D maybe TRBD1 (6 bases). The CDR3 spans 14 residues. Germline V gives CDR1 SGHVS, CDR2 FNYEAQ. Trimming stripped 2 bases from V and 9 bases from J, with 11 bases between. The CDR3 region is CASSLSGVGSPLHF. In DNA form, the CDR3 reads TGTGCCAGCAGCTTATCAGGGGTCGGTTCACCCCTCCACTTT.